The 3 T cell receptor beta chains below were found in one sample sequenced in a study of shared clonotypes between healthy human individuals. Sequenced by immunoSEQ multiplex PCR; TCRdb stores in-frame clones only, minus some. The repertoire has a few hundred thousand clones, around nine tenths of them found once; the top ten carry roughly 17%. Input material: memory CD8+ T cells sorted from blood. Noted subset: CD45RO+ cells pooled with CCR7-negative TemRA cells. Receptors originate from a man younger than 35 in good health.

This clone was detected ten times or more. Other DNA sequences in this sample translate to the same CDR3. The genes are TRBV4-1 and TRBJ2-7; 14 nucleotides agree with TRBD2. V shed 1 base and J 2 bases; nucleotides not matched to a gene: 4. The CDR3 extends over 17 amino acids. CDR1 is MGHRA, CDR2 YSYEKL, per germline. The CDR3 nucleotides read TGCGCCAGCAGCCAAGTGGGGACTAGCGGGAGCCCCTACGAGCAGTACTTC. Encoded protein: CASSQVGTSGSPYEQYF.

The chain is built from TRBV28 and TRBJ1-6; D is undetermined. Germline V gene data show CDR1 as MDHEN and CDR2 as SYDVKM. This CDR3 comprises 19 residues. The V end was cut by 1 base, the J end by 7 bases, with 23 bases between. The CDR3 sequence: CASSLFELTERIPNSPLHF. CDR3 DNA: TGTGCCAGCAGTTTATTCGAGCTGACGGAGCGTATCCCGAATTCACCCCTCCACTTT.

V gene TRBV6-5 combines with J gene TRBJ2-7; D may correspond to TRBD1 or TRBD2 (7 bases each). Germline V gene sequence: CDR1 MNHEY, CDR2 SVGAGI. This CDR3 is built from 15 residues. Trimming stripped 7 bases from V and 2 bases from J, with 18 bases between. CDR3 sequence reads: CASKISGTATYEQYF. Written as DNA, the CDR3 is TGTGCCAGCAAAATCAGCGGGACAGCGACCTACGAGCAGTACTTC.